The 5 T cell receptor beta chains below all came from one sample that was sequenced in a study of shared clonotypes between healthy human individuals. TCRdb's copy holds only in-frame clones and misses some; the assay was immunoSEQ multiplex PCR. The sample records around 480,000 clones, about 80% being singletons. Sequenced material: PBMCs. The receptors originated from a woman in her forties in good health. Some clones in this sample may be carry-over from other donors' samples.

The chain carries TRBV28 and TRBJ1-3; D gene uncertain. CDR3 size: 15 residues. Germline V gives CDR1 MDHEN, CDR2 SYDVKM. V lost 3 bases and J 0 bases, leaving 9 bases between the germline ends. The CDR3 DNA is TGTGCCAGCAGTTTCAGAACCGTCTCTGGAAACACCATATATTTT. Residues: CASSFRTVSGNTIYF. Using reference TRBV28 and TRBJ1-3 for the parts outside the CDR3, the full variable domain is DVKVTQSSRYLVKRTGEKVFLECVQDMDHENMFWYRQDPGLGLRLIYFSYDVKMKEKGDIPEGYSVSREKKERFSLILESASTNQTSMYLCASSFRTVSGNTIYFGEGSWLTVV.

The sample holds one count of this clone. The chain joins TRBV4-1 to TRBJ2-7, with 8 bases matching TRBD1. Germline assignment: CDR1 MGHRA and CDR2 YSYEKL. V lost 1 base, J lost 4 bases, and 3 bases stayed unmatched. The CDR3 totals 14 residues. The CDR3 sequence: CASSQVDREYEQYF. As DNA, the CDR3 is TGCGCCAGCAGCCAAGTGGACAGGGAATACGAGCAGTACTTC.

The chain has TRBV9 and TRBJ2-1; the D is unclear. This CDR3 spans 14 amino acids. Trimming took off 3 bases at V and 4 bases at J, with 11 bases between the two ends. Germline loops: CDR1 SGDLS, CDR2 YYNGEE. This CDR3 reads CASSGQIAYNEQFF. CDR3 DNA: TGTGCCAGCAGCGGACAAATCGCATACAATGAGCAGTTCTTC.

This clone was detected once. The chain carries TRBV7-3 and TRBJ2-2; D unresolved. Germline V lookup: CDR1 SGHTA, CDR2 FQGTGA. This CDR3 is 18 amino acids long. V was cut by 0 bases and J by 7 bases, with 21 bases left in between. Here the CDR3 DNA reads TGTGCCAGCAGCTTAACGTTACGGGCAACCCAGGTCGGCGGGGAGCTGTTTTTT. Translating gives CASSLTLRATQVGGELFF.

The chain uses TRBV25-1 and TRBJ1-2, with a weak D call TRBD1 (5 bases). Per the germline V gene, CDR1 is MGHDK and CDR2 is SYGVNS. This CDR3 contains 17 residues. The V end was cut by 4 bases, the J end by 0 bases, with 18 bases between. CDR3: CASSGWTGRTTNYGYTF. CDR3 sequence (DNA): TGTGCCAGCAGTGGCTGGACGGGACGCACCACTAACTATGGCTACACCTTC.